This TCR beta chain was profiled in a study of cytomegalovirus exposure and HLA in healthy donors. This table comes from immunoSEQ multiplex PCR, and its TCRdb copy is limited to in-frame clones, with some not included. The sample lists 100,000 to 150,000 clones; about 91% were seen once. Trimming cost V 5 bases and J 4 bases; bases outside gene matches: 11. CDR1 is SEHNR and CDR2 is FQNEAQ in the germline V gene (reference sequence). This CDR3 comprises 15 residues. Study-level results: Rare TCR sequences predominated, though certain public TCRs were found in many donors.

It was the approximately 110-subject validation cohort, separate from the roughly 700-subject first cohort, to which the donors belonged. A remark on this clone: Its antigen is still unknown.

J is TRBJ2-7 and V is TRBV7-9, with 7 bases that match TRBD1. This TCR was recovered from a woman aged 18-29 years in good health and CMV-seronegative. The material sequenced was PBMCs. CDR3 residues: CASSQGRGSEYEQYF. The CDR3 bases are TGTGCCAGCAGCCAAGGCAGGGGGTCCGAATACGAGCAGTACTTC.